This record concerns one T cell receptor (beta chain) sequence. Its antigen is unknown. PCR was performed using 60 Vbeta and 13 Jbeta primers. TCRdb's copy holds only in-frame clones and misses some; the assay was immunoSEQ multiplex PCR. The data show around 190,000 clones, roughly 80% seen once. The V segment lost 2 bases and the J segment 14 bases; nucleotides outside the gene matches: 4. Per germline, CDR1 WSHSY and CDR2 SAAADI. CDR3 length: 12 amino acids. This sample stems from a study of cytomegalovirus exposure and HLA in healthy donors. Study conclusions and caveats: A previous analysis found most TCR beta V segments productive roughly 87% or roughly 30% of the time. The study designated 150 to 200 TCR beta chains cytomegalovirus-associated.

This chain uses TRBV10-2 with TRBJ2-1; 9 bases match TRBD2. This TCR was recovered from a woman aged 45-59 years in good health and CMV-seronegative. Input material: PBMCs. The CDR3 DNA reads TGCGCCAGCAGTGAGCTGGCGGGAGGGAAGTTCTTC. It encodes CASSELAGGKFF.